What follows is one T cell receptor beta chain and its context. Its antigen is unidentified. The data were taken from a study of blood T cells in healthy people across ages. Primers used in a second PCR of about 6 to 11 cycles were a sample-barcoded 5' primer and a J-beta primer mix. Each cDNA molecule was tagged by a template-switch adaptor with 12 random nucleotides. Individual samples furnished no less than 2.5 million CDR3-containing paired-end reads apiece. A single record per CDR3 protein comes from TCRdb applying MiXCR to the 5' RACE reads. The sample records approximately 800,000 distinct CDR3 sequences, 50% to 65% being singletons. General study findings and limits: The lack of PBMC sorting stopped any conclusive naive versus antigen-experienced comparison.

Extractions gave at least 5.5 micrograms of total RNA per sample. The TCR originated in an elderly man in good health. The material sequenced was blood.

The CDR3 here is CASSHGQDYEQYF. CDR3 bases: TGTGCCAGCAGCCATGGACAGGACTACGAGCAGTACTTC. The V and J genes are TRBV3-1 and TRBJ2-7; the match to TRBD1 covers 7 bases. From germline, CDR1 is LGHDT and CDR2 YNNKEL (reference sequence). The CDR3 consists of 13 residues. V was pared by 3 bases and J by 3 bases, with 2 bases of the junction left unmatched.